The T cell receptor beta chain under discussion was sequenced for a study of spatial heterogeneity in lung cancer. Study summary: Among detected sequences, beta-chain ones consistently exceeded alpha-chain ones in number.

This clonotype showed up many times. No antigen is known for it. Stated time point: sample taken at primary tumor resection. Findings and limits, study-wide: It was estimated that coverage of tumor T cells reached about 7% for alpha chains and 13% for beta chains. For expanded intratumoral alpha and beta TCRs, counts tracked tumor mutation counts.

Each CDR3 protein gets one entry after TCRdb re-called the 5' RACE reads with MiXCR. The data contain over 25,000 distinct CDR3 sequences, 7.1% of them singletons. This TCR was recovered from a male donor with early-stage non-small cell lung cancer. The input for sequencing was lung tumor tissue, taken at surgery.

The CDR3 bases are TGTGCCAGCCGTTATTTGACAGGGCGCGAGCAGTACTTC. Translation: CASRYLTGREQYF. This rearrangement joins TRBV27 to TRBJ2-7; 7 positions match TRBD1. The CDR3 is made up of 13 amino acids. After removal of 8 bases from V and 6 bases from J, the junction contained 10 bases not matched to a gene. The germline V gene encodes CDR1 MNHEY and CDR2 SMNVEV (reference sequence).